The rows below give T cell receptor beta chains drawn from one sample of a study of T cells in localized non-small cell lung cancer. Produced via immunoSEQ multiplex PCR; TCRdb's table is partial and in-frame only. The sample records approximately 47,000 clones, around 83% being singletons. This specimen was PBMCs, taken before any cancer treatment. These receptors were collected from a man between 40 and 70 years old with stage II lung adenocarcinoma. The CDR3 runs from the conserved cysteine through the conserved F or W. Fields, in order: D gene, clone size, V gene, J gene, CDR3 protein, CDR3 DNA. D genes are given only for firm matches. The size field is filled for only some rows; it gives once, few, many or a size class.

D gene: TRBD2
clone size: NA
V gene: TRBV19
J gene: TRBJ2-3
CDR3 protein: CASGVLAGGRPDTQYF
CDR3 DNA: TGTGCCAGTGGGGTTTTAGCGGGGGGGAGGCCAGATACGCAGTATTTT

D gene: NA
clone size: NA
V gene: TRBV5-8
J gene: TRBJ1-4
CDR3 protein: CASSPGLSAGHNEKLFF
CDR3 DNA: TGTGCCAGCAGCCCTGGGCTCTCCGCGGGACATAATGAAAAACTGTTTTTT

D gene: NA
clone size: once
V gene: TRBV5-6
J gene: TRBJ1-2
CDR3 protein: CASSLGRDGYTF
CDR3 DNA: TGTGCCAGCAGCTTGGGAAGGGATGGCTACACCTTC

D gene: TRBD1
clone size: NA
V gene: TRBV5-1
J gene: TRBJ1-1
CDR3 protein: CASSARGRGLGTEAFF
CDR3 DNA: TGCGCCAGCAGCGCCCGGGGCAGGGGGCTGGGCACTGAAGCTTTCTTT

D gene: NA
clone size: NA
V gene: TRBV27
J gene: TRBJ2-1
CDR3 protein: CASSLSRPGRYTGEQFF
CDR3 DNA: TGTGCCAGCAGTTTATCTAGACCAGGACGATACACGGGTGAGCAGTTCTTC

D gene: TRBD1
clone size: NA
V gene: TRBV19
J gene: TRBJ1-5
CDR3 protein: CASSQYRGPDQPQHF
CDR3 DNA: TGTGCCAGTAGTCAATACAGGGGGCCAGATCAGCCCCAGCATTTT

D gene: TRBD1
clone size: NA
V gene: TRBV5-1
J gene: TRBJ2-5
CDR3 protein: CASSRLGTGFTETQYF
CDR3 DNA: TGCGCCAGCAGCCGACTCGGGACAGGGTTTACGGAGACCCAGTACTTC

D gene: NA
clone size: NA
V gene: TRBV7-9
J gene: TRBJ1-2
CDR3 protein: CASRADYNYGYTF
CDR3 DNA: TGTGCCAGCAGGGCAGACTATAACTATGGCTACACCTTC

D gene: TRBD1
clone size: once
V gene: TRBV30
J gene: TRBJ1-2
CDR3 protein: CAWSVPGGGVPNYGYTF
CDR3 DNA: TGTGCCTGGAGTGTACCTGGAGGGGGCGTACCGAACTATGGCTACACCTTC

D gene: NA
clone size: NA
V gene: TRBV5-6
J gene: TRBJ1-1
CDR3 protein: CASSPFGMNTEAFF
CDR3 DNA: TGTGCCAGCAGCCCTTTCGGAATGAACACTGAAGCTTTCTTT

D gene: TRBD2
clone size: NA
V gene: TRBV11-1
J gene: TRBJ2-3
CDR3 protein: CASSSSVLAASTDTQYF
CDR3 DNA: TGTGCCAGCAGCTCGAGTGTCCTAGCGGCTAGCACAGATACGCAGTATTTT

D gene: NA
clone size: NA
V gene: TRBV5-6
J gene: TRBJ1-1
CDR3 protein: CASSLAGAMLNTEAFF
CDR3 DNA: TGTGCCAGCAGCTTGGCGGGGGCGATGCTGAACACTGAAGCTTTCTTT

D gene: NA
clone size: NA
V gene: TRBV29-1
J gene: TRBJ2-1
CDR3 protein: CSVFYNEQFF
CDR3 DNA: TGCAGCGTCTTTTACAATGAGCAGTTCTTC

D gene: NA
clone size: NA
V gene: TRBV6-5
J gene: TRBJ1-2
CDR3 protein: CASSERNYGYTF
CDR3 DNA: TGTGCCAGCAGTGAACGGAACTATGGCTACACCTTC

D gene: NA
clone size: NA
V gene: TRBV6-4
J gene: TRBJ1-6
CDR3 protein: CASSDTGNNSPLHF
CDR3 DNA: TGTGCCAGCAGTGATACAGGGAATAATTCACCCCTCCACTTT

D gene: NA
clone size: NA
V gene: TRBV7-9
J gene: TRBJ1-6
CDR3 protein: CASTLSNSPLHF
CDR3 DNA: TGTGCCAGCACCCTCTCTAATTCACCCCTCCACTTT

D gene: NA
clone size: NA
V gene: TRBV30
J gene: TRBJ1-6
CDR3 protein: CAWSDGGNSPLHF
CDR3 DNA: TGTGCCTGGAGTGATGGGGGAAATTCACCCCTCCACTTT

D gene: TRBD1
clone size: NA
V gene: TRBV6-1
J gene: TRBJ1-5
CDR3 protein: CASSETGAFNQPQHF
CDR3 DNA: TGTGCCAGCAGTGAAACAGGGGCGTTTAATCAGCCCCAGCATTTT

D gene: NA
clone size: NA
V gene: TRBV6-1
J gene: TRBJ2-1
CDR3 protein: CASSEEGRVWNEQFF
CDR3 DNA: TGTGCCAGCAGTGAAGAGGGCAGGGTCTGGAATGAGCAGTTCTTC

D gene: NA
clone size: NA
V gene: TRBV5-6
J gene: TRBJ2-1
CDR3 protein: CASSLATGGAYNEQFF
CDR3 DNA: TGTGCCAGCAGCTTGGCCACGGGCGGGGCATACAATGAGCAGTTCTTC

D gene: NA
clone size: once
V gene: TRBV7-8
J gene: TRBJ1-4
CDR3 protein: CASSSSGVGPEKLFF
CDR3 DNA: TGTGCCAGCAGCTCTTCGGGGGTGGGGCCTGAAAAACTGTTTTTT

D gene: NA
clone size: NA
V gene: TRBV14
J gene: TRBJ1-4
CDR3 protein: CASSQGAYEKLFF
CDR3 DNA: TGTGCCAGCAGCCAAGGGGCTTATGAAAAACTGTTTTTT

D gene: TRBD1
clone size: NA
V gene: TRBV15
J gene: TRBJ2-5
CDR3 protein: CATSRDRDRGETQYF
CDR3 DNA: TGTGCCACCAGCAGAGATAGGGACAGAGGGGAGACCCAGTACTTC

D gene: TRBD1
clone size: NA
V gene: TRBV2
J gene: TRBJ1-4
CDR3 protein: CASSDPQGAVEKLFF
CDR3 DNA: TGTGCCAGCAGTGATCCACAGGGGGCGGTTGAAAAACTGTTTTTT

D gene: NA
clone size: NA
V gene: TRBV5-4
J gene: TRBJ1-2
CDR3 protein: CASSLVDGNYGYTF
CDR3 DNA: TGTGCCAGCAGCTTGGTTGACGGGAACTATGGCTACACCTTC

D gene: NA
clone size: NA
V gene: TRBV14
J gene: TRBJ1-1
CDR3 protein: CASSQDLRGTEAFF
CDR3 DNA: TGTGCCAGCAGCCAAGATCTCAGGGGAACTGAAGCTTTCTTT

D gene: NA
clone size: NA
V gene: TRBV5-1
J gene: TRBJ1-1
CDR3 protein: CASSLGQSNTEAFF
CDR3 DNA: TGCGCCAGCAGCTTGGGGCAGTCGAACACTGAAGCTTTCTTT

D gene: NA
clone size: NA
V gene: TRBV5-1
J gene: TRBJ2-3
CDR3 protein: CASSLDSAKDTQYF
CDR3 DNA: TGCGCCAGCAGCTTGGACTCCGCGAAGGATACGCAGTATTTT

D gene: TRBD2
clone size: NA
V gene: TRBV5-1
J gene: TRBJ2-5
CDR3 protein: CASSLGVAGETQYF
CDR3 DNA: TGCGCCAGCAGCTTGGGGGTAGCGGGGGAGACCCAGTACTTC

D gene: TRBD2
clone size: once
V gene: TRBV5-1
J gene: TRBJ2-2
CDR3 protein: CASSLGLAGGPGELFF
CDR3 DNA: TGCGCCAGCAGCTTGGGACTAGCGGGGGGGCCCGGGGAGCTGTTTTTT

D gene: NA
clone size: NA
V gene: TRBV5-6
J gene: TRBJ2-1
CDR3 protein: CASSLGPEIASYNEQFF
CDR3 DNA: TGTGCCAGCAGCTTGGGCCCTGAGATAGCATCATACAATGAGCAGTTCTTC

D gene: NA
clone size: NA
V gene: TRBV5-1
J gene: TRBJ2-2
CDR3 protein: CASSLDGAGELFF
CDR3 DNA: TGCGCCAGCAGCTTGGACGGTGCCGGGGAGCTGTTTTTT

D gene: NA
clone size: NA
V gene: TRBV18
J gene: TRBJ2-3
CDR3 protein: CASSPGQVDTQYF
CDR3 DNA: TGTGCCAGCTCACCCGGTCAGGTAGATACGCAGTATTTT

D gene: NA
clone size: NA
V gene: TRBV5-6
J gene: TRBJ2-1
CDR3 protein: CASSLSAYNEQFF
CDR3 DNA: TGTGCCAGCAGCCTATCCGCCTACAATGAGCAGTTCTTC

D gene: NA
clone size: NA
V gene: TRBV15
J gene: TRBJ2-3
CDR3 protein: CATSSDSGADTQYF
CDR3 DNA: TGTGCCACCAGCAGCGACTCAGGGGCGGATACGCAGTATTTT

D gene: TRBD1
clone size: NA
V gene: TRBV19
J gene: TRBJ1-1
CDR3 protein: CASSIVETGAYAFF
CDR3 DNA: TGTGCCAGTAGTATAGTAGAGACAGGGGCTTATGCTTTCTTT

D gene: NA
clone size: NA
V gene: TRBV5-5
J gene: TRBJ1-1
CDR3 protein: CASSRTGMNTEAFF
CDR3 DNA: TGTGCCAGCAGCCGCACAGGTATGAACACTGAAGCTTTCTTT

D gene: TRBD1
clone size: NA
V gene: TRBV18
J gene: TRBJ1-2
CDR3 protein: CASSPGTTGDVSSYTF
CDR3 DNA: TGTGCCAGCTCTCCGGGCACAACAGGGGATGTCTCAAGCTACACCTTC

D gene: NA
clone size: NA
V gene: TRBV25-1
J gene: TRBJ1-4
CDR3 protein: CASSELWNEKLFF
CDR3 DNA: TGTGCCAGCAGTGAACTGTGGAACGAAAAACTGTTTTTT

D gene: NA
clone size: NA
V gene: TRBV5-1
J gene: TRBJ2-1
CDR3 protein: CASSLAAGIGDEQFF
CDR3 DNA: TGCGCCAGCAGCTTGGCGGCAGGGATTGGGGATGAGCAGTTCTTC

D gene: NA
clone size: NA
V gene: TRBV5-1
J gene: TRBJ2-2
CDR3 protein: CASSLGGSGELFF
CDR3 DNA: TGCGCCAGCAGCTTGGGTGGTTCCGGGGAGCTGTTTTTT

D gene: NA
clone size: NA
V gene: TRBV11-2
J gene: TRBJ1-2
CDR3 protein: CASSLGRNGYTF
CDR3 DNA: TGTGCCAGCAGCTTAGGACGGAATGGCTACACCTTC

D gene: NA
clone size: NA
V gene: TRBV5-4
J gene: TRBJ2-3
CDR3 protein: CASSSWRGIDTQYF
CDR3 DNA: TGTGCCAGCAGCTCGTGGCGGGGAATAGATACGCAGTATTTT

D gene: NA
clone size: NA
V gene: TRBV7-9
J gene: TRBJ1-5
CDR3 protein: CASSFRPGKAKVSNQPQHF
CDR3 DNA: TGTGCCAGCAGCTTTCGACCCGGGAAGGCAAAAGTAAGCAATCAGCCCCAGCATTTT

D gene: TRBD1
clone size: NA
V gene: TRBV13
J gene: TRBJ2-5
CDR3 protein: CASSLAGTGGGETQYF
CDR3 DNA: TGTGCCAGCAGCTTAGCCGGGACAGGCGGAGGGGAGACCCAGTACTTC

D gene: NA
clone size: few
V gene: TRBV4-1
J gene: TRBJ1-2
CDR3 protein: CASSQVGVDNYGYTF
CDR3 DNA: TGCGCCAGCAGCCAAGTCGGGGTAGACAACTATGGCTACACCTTC

D gene: NA
clone size: NA
V gene: TRBV19
J gene: TRBJ1-5
CDR3 protein: CASSIGIFYSNQPQHF
CDR3 DNA: TGTGCCAGTAGTATCGGCATCTTTTATAGCAATCAGCCCCAGCATTTT

D gene: NA
clone size: NA
V gene: TRBV6-5
J gene: TRBJ2-2
CDR3 protein: CASSYIVGGGELFF
CDR3 DNA: TGTGCCAGCAGTTACATCGTGGGCGGCGGGGAGCTGTTTTTT

D gene: NA
clone size: NA
V gene: TRBV9
J gene: TRBJ1-2
CDR3 protein: CASSGRYGYTF
CDR3 DNA: TGTGCCAGCAGCGGCAGGTATGGCTACACCTTC

D gene: NA
clone size: NA
V gene: TRBV2
J gene: TRBJ1-3
CDR3 protein: CASRGPGNTIYF
CDR3 DNA: TGTGCCAGCAGGGGGCCTGGAAACACCATATATTTT

D gene: NA
clone size: once
V gene: TRBV21-1
J gene: TRBJ1-2
CDR3 protein: CASSGSGQGDYGYTF
CDR3 DNA: TGTGCCAGCAGCGGGTCCGGACAGGGTGACTATGGCTACACCTTC

D gene: NA
clone size: NA
V gene: TRBV5-5
J gene: TRBJ2-6
CDR3 protein: CASSLGAATAGANVLTF
CDR3 DNA: TGTGCCAGCAGCTTAGGGGCAGCGACCGCTGGGGCCAACGTCCTGACTTTC

D gene: NA
clone size: NA
V gene: TRBV23-1
J gene: TRBJ2-2
CDR3 protein: CASSQSSLRGGGTGELFF
CDR3 DNA: TGCGCCAGCAGTCAATCGTCCCTAAGAGGGGGGGGCACCGGGGAGCTGTTTTTT

D gene: TRBD1
clone size: NA
V gene: TRBV5-1
J gene: TRBJ2-2
CDR3 protein: CASSFVQGEAGELFF
CDR3 DNA: TGCGCCAGCAGCTTCGTACAGGGGGAGGCCGGGGAGCTGTTTTTT

D gene: NA
clone size: NA
V gene: TRBV4-1
J gene: TRBJ1-1
CDR3 protein: CASSRLIDHTEAFF
CDR3 DNA: TGCGCCAGCAGCCGCCTGATAGATCACACTGAAGCTTTCTTT

D gene: NA
clone size: NA
V gene: TRBV5-1
J gene: TRBJ1-4
CDR3 protein: CASSLEGGEEKLFF
CDR3 DNA: TGCGCCAGCAGCTTGGAGGGGGGAGAGGAAAAACTGTTTTTT

D gene: NA
clone size: NA
V gene: TRBV7-2
J gene: TRBJ2-1
CDR3 protein: CASSLGTTIKQFF
CDR3 DNA: TGTGCCAGCAGCTTAGGGACCACAATAAAGCAGTTCTTC